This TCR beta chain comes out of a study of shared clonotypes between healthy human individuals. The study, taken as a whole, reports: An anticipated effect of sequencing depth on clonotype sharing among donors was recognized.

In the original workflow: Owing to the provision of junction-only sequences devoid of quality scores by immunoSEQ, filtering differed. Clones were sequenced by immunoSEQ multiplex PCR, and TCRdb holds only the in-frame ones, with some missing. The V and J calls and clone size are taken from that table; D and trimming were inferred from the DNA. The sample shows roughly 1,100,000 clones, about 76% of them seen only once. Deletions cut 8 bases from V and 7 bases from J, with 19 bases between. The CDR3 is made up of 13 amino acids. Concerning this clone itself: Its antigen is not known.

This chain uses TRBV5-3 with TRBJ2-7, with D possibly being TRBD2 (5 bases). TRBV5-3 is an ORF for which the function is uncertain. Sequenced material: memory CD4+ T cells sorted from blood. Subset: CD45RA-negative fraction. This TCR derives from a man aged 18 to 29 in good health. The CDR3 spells CASTRGEGKEQYF. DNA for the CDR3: TGTGCCAGCACCCGGGGTGAAGGGAAAGAGCAGTACTTC.